This TCR beta chain is drawn from a study of T cell responses to AZD1222 COVID-19 vaccine. Findings and limits, study-wide: There were vaccine-associated CD4 TCRs across spike, dominant at 160-218 and 743-854. Baseline seropositivity characterized only six AZD1222 recipients. Sampling captured repertoires only after the peak T cell response.

The data were produced by immunoSEQ multiplex PCR, yet TCRdb's version contains in-frame clones alone and is incomplete. The top ten hold approximately 1.9% of the sample, which has some 180,000 clones, 80% to 95% seen once. Worth noting for this clone: The antigen is undetermined.

The CDR3 contains 14 residues. V was trimmed by 2 bases and J by 5 bases, leaving 12 bases between them. The germline gives CDR1 SNHLY, CDR2 FYNNEI. This clonotype originated in an adult who received the AZD1222 COVID-19 vaccine. The sample consisted of peripheral blood, taken 28 days after the second AZD1222 dose. This sequence joins TRBV2 and TRBJ1-2; tentatively, D is TRBD1 (5 bases). The CDR3 region has the DNA TGTGCCAGCAGTGAACGCAGGGCCCCGTATGGCTACACCTTC. Translating gives CASSERRAPYGYTF.